The 2 T cell receptor beta chains listed next were all sequenced from one sample in a study of CD8 T cells in ankylosing spondylitis. TCRdb analysed the 5' RACE reads with MiXCR anew, one entry per CDR3 protein. The table includes over 600,000 distinct CDR3 sequences, roughly 19% detected once. Overall study findings and caveats: Seemingly distinctive of ankylosing spondylitis blood was a TCR beta motif formed by eight highly homologous variants.

These receptors' targets are unknown. Sequenced sample: blood, either unsorted or a sorted T cell fraction (not recorded which). The receptors come from a male donor with ankylosing spondylitis.

This clonotype was seen a handful of times. V and J are TRBV4-1 and TRBJ2-1, with TRBD2 matching over 13 bases. Germline lookup yields CDR1 MGHRA and CDR2 YSYEKL. The CDR3 spans 18 residues. J was trimmed by 4 bases and V by 6 bases; bases with no gene match: 12. The CDR3 DNA sequence: TGCGCCAGCAGAAATACAAGACTAGCGGGGGGCGTTTACAATGAGCAGTTCTTC. This codes for CASRNTRLAGGVYNEQFF.

The rearrangement uses TRBV4-3 and TRBJ1-5; no definite D call. The CDR3 totals 15 residues. Looked up from germline, CDR1 is LGHNA and CDR2 is YSLEER. V lost 0 bases, J lost 6 bases, and 12 bases lay in between. In nucleotides, the CDR3 is TGCGCCAGCAGCCAAGATCTGGAAGGGTTTCAGCCCCAGCATTTT. Protein sequence: CASSQDLEGFQPQHF.